These 30 T cell receptor beta chains originate from one sample sequenced in a study of blood T cells in healthy people across ages. The use of a sample-barcoded 5' primer and a J-beta primer mix characterized a second PCR of about 7 to 12 cycles. TCRdb re-called the 5' RACE reads through MiXCR, storing one row per CDR3 protein. The sample shows 710,000 or so distinct CDR3 sequences, about 32% of them seen only once. Material for sequencing was blood. All receptors derive from a woman of 80 years or more in good health.

CDR3 region: CASNRGIRDGYTF. The CDR3 region has the DNA TGTGCCAGCAATCGGGGGATACGGGATGGCTACACCTTC. This chain uses TRBV28 with TRBJ1-2, with D maybe TRBD1 (5 bases). Germline CDR1 is MDHEN and CDR2 is SYDVKM. This CDR3 has 13 amino acids. V was shortened by 7 bases and J by 6 bases, with 15 bases between the two germline ends.

The chain uses TRBV20-1 and TRBJ2-7, with 8 bases that match TRBD2. Germline V lookup: CDR1 DFQATT, CDR2 SNEGSKA (reference sequence). The CDR3 extends over 16 amino acids. V lost 0 bases and J lost 5; bases outside the gene matches: 12. The CDR3, as DNA: TGCAGTGCTAGAGATTTCGCGGGACTAGGACGGCACGAGCAGTACTTC. It specifies CSARDFAGLGRHEQYF.

The CDR3 DNA reads as TGTGCCAGCAGCCCCGAAATGACAGGGACTGGAAACACCATATATTTT. Translating gives CASSPEMTGTGNTIYF. The gene calls are TRBV7-2 and TRBJ1-3; 7 bases line up with TRBD1. Germline V gene sequence: CDR1 SGHTA, CDR2 FQGNSA. With V trimmed by 5 bases and J by 2 bases, 9 bases remained unmatched. The CDR3 contains 16 residues.

In the case of this clonotype: A much larger clone lies a single base off, so this may be a read error. The chain is built from TRBV19 and TRBJ1-2; 8 bases fit TRBD1. The CDR3 runs to 15 residues. The germline V gene has CDR1 LNHDA and CDR2 SQIVND (reference sequence). The CDR3 DNA follows: TGTGCCTGTAGTTCGGACCAGGGGGCGCGATATGGCTACACCTTC. This encodes CACSSDQGARYGYTF.

In this sample, this clonotype turned up many times. The J gene is TRBJ2-1, the V gene TRBV7-7; either TRBD1 or TRBD2 may fit D (5 bases each). The V gene lost 5 bases and the J gene lost 0 bases, with 20 bases spanning the gap. CDR1 and CDR2 (germline): SSHAT, FNYEAQ (reference sequence). The CDR3 covers 18 residues. In nucleotides, the CDR3 is TGTGCCAGCAGCCAGGGAAATGGGGGAAGAAGCTCCTACAATGAGCAGTTCTTC. It translates to CASSQGNGGRSSYNEQFF.

V is TRBV29-1 and J is TRBJ2-2; D remains unclear. Trimming removed 7 bases from V and 4 bases from J, with 7 bases in between. Germline V gene data show CDR1 as SQVTM and CDR2 as ANQGSEA. This CDR3 is built from 11 residues. CDR3 amino acids: CSARATGELFF. The DNA for the CDR3 is TGCAGCGCAAGGGCCACCGGGGAGCTGTTTTTT.

This clonotype was found once. The gene calls are TRBV5-1 and TRBJ2-7; 12 bases map to TRBD2. TRBJ2-5 matches the DNA end more closely, so the J call is doubtful. The V gene's germline CDR1 is SGHRS and CDR2 YFSETQ. The CDR3 totals 15 residues. The CDR3 bases are TGCGCCAGCAGCGGCACACTAGCGGGGGGAGAGACCCAGTACTTC. Its protein is CASSGTLAGGETQYF.

The sample holds many counts of this clonotype. The J gene is TRBJ2-7, the V gene TRBV7-2, with 11 bases identical to TRBD1. The CDR3 loop spans 16 amino acids. V shed 1 base, J shed 5 bases, and the junction held 7 bases outside the gene matches. From germline, CDR1 is SGHTA and CDR2 FQGNSA. CDR3 DNA sequence: TGTGCCAGCAGCTTAGGGGTCGGACAGGGGGCCCACGAGCAGTACTTC. It translates to CASSLGVGQGAHEQYF.

This clonotype showed up just a few times. The CDR3 coding sequence is TGTGCCTCTTTCCGGGGAAGGAATTCACCCCTCCACTTT. Translation: CASFRGRNSPLHF. This chain connects TRBV6-2 or TRBV6-3 to TRBJ1-6; D is uncertain. The germline V gene has CDR1 MNHEY and CDR2 SVGEGT. The CDR3 is 13 amino acids. V was clipped by 11 bases and J by 7 bases, with 15 bases between them.

This clonotype appeared many times. The CDR3 sequence: CASSLRSGGEETQYF. The CDR3 DNA sequence: TGTGCCAGCAGCCTCAGGTCCGGGGGCGAAGAGACCCAGTACTTC. The chain employs TRBV3-1 and TRBJ2-5; possibly TRBD1 or TRBD2 for D (6 bases each). CDR1 is LGHDT and CDR2 is YNNKEL in the germline V gene (reference sequence). The germline V and J ends were trimmed by 4 bases and 3 bases, with 15 bases remaining between them. This CDR3 is built from 15 residues.

This clonotype was picked up many times. One base away lies a much larger clone, so this may be a sequencing read error. The V and J genes are TRBV24-1 and TRBJ2-3; D may be TRBD2 (5 bases). There are 16 residues in the CDR3. From germline, CDR1 is KGHDR and CDR2 SFDVKD. Trimming removed 4 bases from V and 7 bases from J, with 20 bases in between. The CDR3 sequence is CATSDRTGNARNTQYF. The CDR3 region has the DNA TGTGCCACCAGTGACCGGACCGGGAACGCACGGAATACGCAGTATTTT.

The chain uses TRBV20-1 and TRBJ2-1, with a weak D call TRBD2 (6 bases). This CDR3 region has 15 residues. V dropped 3 bases and J dropped 8 bases, with 20 bases sitting between them. Germline V gives CDR1 DFQATT, CDR2 SNEGSKA (reference sequence). The CDR3 coding sequence is TGCAGTGCTAGCCTCGGGAAAACCTGGGGGGATGAGCAGTTCTTC. Protein sequence: CSASLGKTWGDEQFF.

Details on this clonotype: Sequence at one end of the junction differs from germline and may be a read error. The chain uses TRBV25-1 and TRBJ1-6; D possibly corresponds to TRBD1 (6 bases). There are 11 residues in the CDR3. CDR1 and CDR2 (germline): MGHDK, SYGVNS. This chain's CDR3 is CASSAGAPPHF. The CDR3 nucleotides are TGTGCCAGCAGTGCGGGGGCTCCCCCCCACTTT.

Concerning this clonotype itself: A much bigger clone sits one base away, suggesting this may be a read error. The chain uses TRBV5-1 and TRBJ2-2, with a tentative D call TRBD2 (6 bases). The CDR3 consists of 14 residues. CDR1 is SGHRS and CDR2 is YFSETQ in the germline V gene. The CDR3 DNA sequence: TGCGCCAGCAGCTTTGGACCAAACACCGGGGGGCTGTTTTTT. Translating gives CASSFGPNTGGLFF.

This clonotype has ten or more counts. The V gene is TRBV5-1, the J gene TRBJ1-5, with 7 bases lining up with TRBD1. V was pared by 4 bases and J by 4 bases, with 5 bases of the junction left unmatched. The germline CDR1 and CDR2 sequences are SGHRS and YFSETQ. There are 14 residues in the CDR3. CDR3 residues: CASSPGTANQPQHF. CDR3 nucleotides: TGCGCCAGCAGCCCGGGGACAGCTAATCAGCCCCAGCATTTT.

The chain employs TRBV29-1 and TRBJ2-5, with D perhaps matching TRBD1 (6 bases). The CDR3 runs 14 residues. V lost 6 bases and J lost 1, with 15 bases in between. Germline V lookup: CDR1 SQVTM, CDR2 ANQGSEA. The CDR3 spells CSVAPTGLQETQYF. CDR3 sequence (DNA): TGCAGCGTCGCCCCGACAGGACTCCAAGAGACCCAGTACTTC.

Comments on this clonotype: Since a much larger clone is just one base distant, this may be a read error. CDR3 DNA sequence: TGCAGTGCTATCCTCCCAGGGTCTGCCTACAATGAGCAGTACTTC. This sequence encodes CSAILPGSAYNEQYF. V usage is TRBV20-1 and J usage is TRBJ2-1; possibly TRBD1 for D (5 bases). The J call may be faulty, since TRBJ2-7 better matches the DNA end. Germline CDR1 is DFQATT and CDR2 is SNEGSKA (reference sequence). The CDR3 extends over 15 amino acids.

With regard to this clonotype: This may be a read error: a much more frequent sequence differs by one nucleotide. CDR3 region: CATSRDGTGPRDIQYF. The CDR3 DNA follows: TGTGCCACCAGCAGAGATGGGACAGGGCCGAGGGACATTCAGTACTTC. The genes are TRBV15 and TRBJ2-4, with 9 nucleotides matching TRBD1. V gave up 0 bases and J gave up 8 bases; unmatched junction bases: 8. The germline gives CDR1 LNHNV, CDR2 YYDKDF (reference sequence). The CDR3 totals 16 residues.

There are many counts of this clonotype. J is TRBJ2-7 and V is TRBV20-1; 10 nucleotides match TRBD1. V lost 6 bases and J lost 2; bases outside the gene matches: 16. CDR1 DFQATT and CDR2 SNEGSKA come from the germline V gene (reference sequence). CDR3 size: 17 residues. CDR3: CSAVRQGAVIPPYEQYF. In DNA form, the CDR3 reads TGCAGTGCGGTTAGACAGGGGGCCGTGATCCCCCCCTACGAGCAGTACTTC.

As to this clonotype: A much more abundant neighbour one base away suggests this may be a read error. The chain is built from TRBV29-1 and TRBJ2-1; perhaps TRBD1 as D (6 bases). The end of the DNA fits TRBJ2-7 better, so the J call may be wrong. The CDR3 runs to 14 residues. Germline loops: CDR1 SQVTM, CDR2 ANQGSEA. The CDR3 DNA follows: TGCAGCGTCCCGCCTCCAGGGGCATACAATGAGCAGTACTTC. Residues: CSVPPPGAYNEQYF.

This clonotype came up many times. The chain uses TRBV7-3 and TRBJ2-3; unclear D gene. This CDR3 is built from 16 residues. V was trimmed by 0 bases and J by 3 bases, leaving 13 bases between them. CDR1 and CDR2 from the germline V gene are SGHTA and FQGTGA. CDR3 region: CASSLTVGLRTDTQYF. CDR3 nucleotide sequence: TGTGCCAGCAGCTTAACTGTAGGGCTGAGGACAGATACGCAGTATTTT.

The rearrangement joins TRBV5-1 to TRBJ2-2; no definite D call. Germline values: CDR1 SGHRS, CDR2 YFSETQ. Trimming took 0 bases from V and 2 from J, leaving 11 bases between them. This CDR3 region has 16 residues. DNA of the CDR3: TGCGCCAGCAGCTTGGCGCCCGGAATAAACACCGGGGAGCTGTTTTTT. Translating it yields CASSLAPGINTGELFF.

This clonotype was counted ten times or more. The genes are TRBV6-1 and TRBJ2-1; weak D call: TRBD1 (5 bases). CDR1 is MNHNS, CDR2 SASEGT, per germline. The CDR3 contains 15 residues. V was trimmed by 6 bases and J by 7 bases, leaving 19 bases between them. For the CDR3, the DNA is TGTGCCAGCAGACCGCCGGCAGGACAACCTAATGAGCAGTTCTTC. Its protein is CASRPPAGQPNEQFF.

In its sample, this clonotype was seen many times. V and J are TRBV20-1 and TRBJ1-2; tentatively, D is TRBD1 (5 bases). Trimming cost V 6 bases and J 6 bases, with 20 bases left between them. The germline V gene has CDR1 DFQATT and CDR2 SNEGSKA (reference sequence). The CDR3 has 14 residues. The CDR3 region is CSALGGTVWNGYTF. The CDR3 DNA reads TGCAGTGCGTTAGGAGGGACCGTCTGGAATGGCTACACCTTC.

This chain links TRBV9 with TRBJ2-4, with D perhaps TRBD1 (6 bases). The J call may be wrong; the DNA end is better matched by TRBJ2-7. The CDR3 covers 15 residues. Germline V gene data show CDR1 as SGDLS and CDR2 as YYNGEE. The CDR3 coding sequence is TGTGCCAGCAGCGTAGACGGGACACGGGCCTACGAGCAGTACTTC. This translates into CASSVDGTRAYEQYF.

J is TRBJ2-3 and V is TRBV20-1; the match to TRBD2 covers 9 bases. Germline V lookup: CDR1 DFQATT, CDR2 SNEGSKA (reference sequence). CDR3 length: 15 residues. V shed 1 base, J shed 4 bases, and the junction held 6 bases outside the gene matches. CDR3 loop: CSARVPAGGSDTQYF. CDR3 DNA: TGCAGTGCTAGAGTGCCAGCGGGAGGCTCAGATACGCAGTATTTT.

This chain links TRBV7-6 with TRBJ2-3, with 14 nucleotides matching TRBD2. With V trimmed by 0 bases and J by 2 bases, 10 bases remained unmatched. The CDR3 covers 20 residues. Germline V gene data show CDR1 as SGHVS and CDR2 as FNYEAQ. The DNA for the CDR3 is TGTGCCAGCAGCTTAGCTTCGACTAGCGGGGGGGCGAGGATCACAGATACGCAGTATTTT. It codes for CASSLASTSGGARITDTQYF.

This clonotype has ten or more counts. The chain uses TRBV7-3 and TRBJ2-3, with TRBD2 identical over 8 bases. This CDR3 comprises 15 residues. The junction had 4 bases not matched to a gene; V was cut back by 2 bases and J by 3 bases. Germline V gives CDR1 SGHTA, CDR2 FQGTGA. The CDR3 coding sequence is TGTGCCAGCAGCTTACCCCCGGGGGGGACAGATACGCAGTATTTT. This translates into CASSLPPGGTDTQYF.

As concerns this clonotype: One base away lies a much larger clone, so this may be a sequencing read error. The V gene is TRBV27, the J gene TRBJ1-4; 8 nucleotides agree with TRBD1. CDR1 and CDR2 from the germline V gene are MNHEY and SMNVEV (reference sequence). This CDR3 is 17 amino acids long. The CDR3 DNA is TGTGCCAGCAGTCCTGGGACAGGCAAAAGGACTAATGAAAAACGGTTTTTT. Translation gives CASSPGTGKRTNEKRFF.

J is TRBJ1-5 and V is TRBV6-5, with D possibly matching TRBD1 (6 bases). This CDR3 is 14 amino acids long. The V gene lost 5 bases and the J gene lost 7 bases, with 15 bases spanning the gap. Germline V gene sequence: CDR1 MNHEY, CDR2 SVGAGI. The CDR3 here is CASSKLQGSQPQHF. The CDR3 nucleotides read TGTGCCAGCAGTAAGCTACAGGGAAGCCAGCCCCAGCATTTT.